This T cell receptor beta chain was observed in a study of cytomegalovirus exposure and HLA in healthy donors. General study results and limits: The study flagged about 150 TCR beta chains as cytomegalovirus-associated.

The PCR had 60 Vbeta and 13 Jbeta primers. Profiled with immunoSEQ multiplex PCR; TCRdb holds only in-frame clones, not every one. The profile shows under 200,000 clones, 80% to 90% of them singletons. In regard to this clone: The antigen remains undetermined.

V was trimmed by 4 bases and J by 7 bases, leaving 17 bases between them. Germline CDR1 MNHNS, CDR2 SASEGT. CDR3 length: 16 residues. The TCR originated in a man aged 18 to 30 in good health and CMV-seronegative. The chain joins TRBV6-1 to TRBJ1-6; the D gene is possibly TRBD1 (6 bases). The sample consisted of PBMCs. CDR3 sequence: CASSARDGTHNSPLHF. DNA of the CDR3: TGTGCCAGCAGTGCCAGGGACGGGACACACAATTCACCCCTCCACTTT.